This TCR beta chain was captured by sequencing in a study of T-cell memory formation after mild COVID-19 (dated by TCRdb to about 2021). As for the study more broadly: TCR sequence clusters from the two donors were found to be largely donor specific. In a couple of donors, T-cell clones that expanded and contracted after mild COVID-19 were tracked by sequencing TCRalpha and TCRbeta repertoires over time. Two young, previously healthy adult volunteers made up the cohort, one male and one female.

The listed sequencing device is Illumina NovaSeq 6000. TCRalpha and TCRbeta cDNA libraries were built by 5'RACE with constant-segment primers, adding sample barcodes and unique molecular identifiers. RNA was extracted from every sample with Trizol reagent. Amplification of the libraries took two PCR steps, and the second step added a second sample barcode plus Illumina TruSeq adapters. Sequencing of the libraries was done on an Illumina NovaSeq, producing 2 x 150 bp paired-end reads. On the study's bioinformatics: Demultiplexing of reads and collapsing into UMI-guided consensus sequences were performed with migec v1.2.7. With mixcr v2.1.11, UMI consensuses were aligned to TRA and TRB V and J templates and assembled into clonotypes. A clonotype was counted as expanded or contracted only when both edgeR and NoisET called the clonotype significant, with the noise models trained on biological replicates. For edgeR calls, a false discovery rate-adjusted p below 0.01 and a log2 fold-change threshold of 1 were applied. As an exploratory analysis of dynamics, max-normalized trajectories of the 1000 most abundant clonotypes were examined by PCA with hierarchical clustering. The CD4 or CD8 phenotype of responding clones was assigned using the separately sequenced CD4+ and CD8+ repertoires. The raw public data were reprocessed by TCRdb itself: fastp quality trimming at Q25, MiXCR clonotype calling, in-frame beta chains only. Every CDR3 protein is listed once, alongside the most common genes and DNA of its rows. TCRdb's processing, not the authors', yielded these V and J calls. The sample contains under 300,000 distinct CDR3 sequences, 15% to 20% of them found a single time. Of the sample, about 3.5% falls within the top ten clones.

Ficoll-Paque density gradient centrifugation was the method used to isolate PBMCs. V and J are truncated by 10 bases and 1 base respectively, leaving an intervening sequence of 10 bases. Taken from the germline V gene, the CDR1 and CDR2 loops are MDHEN and SYDVKM. CDR3 length: 12 amino acids, cysteine to phenylalanine. The retained sequence is limited to the CDR3, 36 bases, with the frame set at the first base. Points on this clonotype: The antigen this receptor binds is unknown. No much larger clone is present one base from it, and per-base qualities are unavailable.

The paper's findings and limits, for the study overall: Some responding clones were detected in pre-infection memory, suggesting pre-existing cross-reactive memory T cells joined the SARS-CoV-2 response. The second-wave clones that peaked on day 37 were not confirmed to be SARS-CoV-2 specific. Only a couple of mild cases were covered by the study, and larger cohorts that include severe cases with pre-infection samples were considered necessary. Contracting CD4+ clones turned up mainly in the CM and EM memory subsets, whereas EMRA was where CD8+ clones were enriched. Clones contracting from day 15 to 85 had balanced CD4/CD8 phenotypes, while a second wave expanding from day 15 to 37 was biased towards CD4+.

The receptor was derived from a man younger than 35 who had mild COVID-19 (a few samples of this study predate the infection). The sample titles of this study are shuffled in the database, so cell type and time point are left out; the donor was told from shared clones. The chain is encoded by TRBV28 joined to TRBJ2-5, with the D gene not confidently named. Sequencing was done on a sample of PBMCs or a T cell subset sorted from them (not recorded which). The encoded CDR3 is CAITDPQETQYF. DNA sequence: TGTGCCATTACGGACCCCCAAGAGACCCAGTACTTC.